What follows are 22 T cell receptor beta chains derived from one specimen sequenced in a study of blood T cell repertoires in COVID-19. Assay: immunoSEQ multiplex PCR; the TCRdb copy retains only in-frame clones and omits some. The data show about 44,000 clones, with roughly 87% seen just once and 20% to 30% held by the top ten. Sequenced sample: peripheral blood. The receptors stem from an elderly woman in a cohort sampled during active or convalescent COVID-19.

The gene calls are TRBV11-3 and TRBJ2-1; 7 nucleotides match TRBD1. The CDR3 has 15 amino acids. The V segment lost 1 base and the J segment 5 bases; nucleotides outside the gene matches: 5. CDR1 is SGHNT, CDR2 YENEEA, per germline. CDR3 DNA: TGTGCCAGCAGCTTAGGGCAGGGGGACAACAATGAGCAGTTCTTC. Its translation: CASSLGQGDNNEQFF.

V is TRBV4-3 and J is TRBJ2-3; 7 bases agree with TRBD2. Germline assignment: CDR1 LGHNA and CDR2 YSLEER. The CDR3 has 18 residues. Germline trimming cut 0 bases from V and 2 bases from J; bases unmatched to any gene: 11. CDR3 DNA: TGCGCCAGCAGCCAAGATATGACTCGGGGGGAATCCACAGATACGCAGTATTTT. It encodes CASSQDMTRGESTDTQYF.

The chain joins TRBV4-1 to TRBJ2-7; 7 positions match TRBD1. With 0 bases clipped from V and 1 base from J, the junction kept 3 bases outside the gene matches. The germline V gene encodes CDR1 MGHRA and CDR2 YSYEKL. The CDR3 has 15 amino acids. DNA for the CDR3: TGCGCCAGCAGCCAAGAGGGACAGCGTTCCTACGAGCAGTACTTC. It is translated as CASSQEGQRSYEQYF.

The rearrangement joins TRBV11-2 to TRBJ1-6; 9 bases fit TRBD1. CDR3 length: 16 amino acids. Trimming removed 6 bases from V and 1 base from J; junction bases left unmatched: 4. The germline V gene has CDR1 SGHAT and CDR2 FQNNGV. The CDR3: CASRLQGASYNSPLHF. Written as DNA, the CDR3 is TGTGCCAGCAGACTACAGGGGGCTTCCTATAATTCACCCCTCCACTTT.

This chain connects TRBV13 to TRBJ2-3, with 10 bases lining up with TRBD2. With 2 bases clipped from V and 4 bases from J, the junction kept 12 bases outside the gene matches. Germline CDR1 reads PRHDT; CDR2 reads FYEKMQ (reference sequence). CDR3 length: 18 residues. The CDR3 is CASSLSPSAGGVADTQYF. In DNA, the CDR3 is TGTGCCAGCAGCTTATCCCCGTCAGCGGGGGGGGTCGCAGATACGCAGTATTTT.

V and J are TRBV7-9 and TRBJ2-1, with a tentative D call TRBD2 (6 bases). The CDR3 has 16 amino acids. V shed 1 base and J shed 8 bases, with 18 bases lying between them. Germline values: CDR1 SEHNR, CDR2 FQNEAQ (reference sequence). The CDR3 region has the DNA TGTGCCAGCAGCTTAGGTTCCGGGGGAGCGTTCGATGAGCAGTTCTTC. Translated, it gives CASSLGSGGAFDEQFF.

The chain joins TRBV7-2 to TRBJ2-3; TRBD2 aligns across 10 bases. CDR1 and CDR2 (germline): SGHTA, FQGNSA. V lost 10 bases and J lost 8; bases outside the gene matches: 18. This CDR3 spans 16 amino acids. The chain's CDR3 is CATIGPPSGGAGTQYF. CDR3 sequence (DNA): TGTGCCACCATCGGACCCCCCAGCGGGGGGGCCGGTACGCAGTATTTT.

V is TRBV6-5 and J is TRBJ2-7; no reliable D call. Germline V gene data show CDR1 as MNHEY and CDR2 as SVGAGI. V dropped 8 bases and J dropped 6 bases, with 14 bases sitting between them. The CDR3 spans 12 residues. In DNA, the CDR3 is TGTGCCAGCCAAGATATCGTCGGCGAGCAGTACTTC. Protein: CASQDIVGEQYF.

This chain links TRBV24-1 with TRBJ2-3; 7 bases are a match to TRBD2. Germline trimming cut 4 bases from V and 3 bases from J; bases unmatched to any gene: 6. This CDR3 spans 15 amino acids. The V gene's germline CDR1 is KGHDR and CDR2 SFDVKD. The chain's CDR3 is CATSDRTGGTDTQYF. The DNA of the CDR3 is TGTGCCACCAGTGACCGGACGGGAGGTACAGATACGCAGTATTTT.

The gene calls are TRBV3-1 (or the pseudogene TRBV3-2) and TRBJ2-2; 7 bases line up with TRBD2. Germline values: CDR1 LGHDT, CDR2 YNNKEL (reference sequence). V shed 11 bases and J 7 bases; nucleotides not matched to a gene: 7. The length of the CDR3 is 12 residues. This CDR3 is CACLTGGGELFF. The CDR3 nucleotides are TGTGCCTGTCTAACGGGGGGCGGGGAGCTGTTTTTT.

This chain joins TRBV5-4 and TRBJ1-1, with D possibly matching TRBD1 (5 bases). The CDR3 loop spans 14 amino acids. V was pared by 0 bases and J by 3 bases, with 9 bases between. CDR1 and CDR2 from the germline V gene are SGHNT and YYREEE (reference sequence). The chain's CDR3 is CASSLEGMDTEAFF. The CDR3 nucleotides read TGTGCCAGCAGCTTGGAGGGGATGGACACTGAAGCTTTCTTT.

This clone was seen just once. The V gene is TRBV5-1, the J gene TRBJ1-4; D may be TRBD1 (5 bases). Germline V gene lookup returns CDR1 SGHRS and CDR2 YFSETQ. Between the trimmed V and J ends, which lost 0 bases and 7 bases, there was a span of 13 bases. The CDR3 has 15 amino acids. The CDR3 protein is CASSLVSRGSEKLFF. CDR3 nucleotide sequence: TGCGCCAGCAGCTTGGTCAGCCGGGGGAGTGAAAAACTGTTTTTT. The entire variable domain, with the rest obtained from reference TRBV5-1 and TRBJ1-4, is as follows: KAGVTQTPRYLIKTRGQQVTLSCSPISGHRSVSWYQQTPGQGLQFLFEYFSETQRNKGNFPGRFSGRQFSNSRSEMNVSTLELGDSALYLCASSLVSRGSEKLFFGSGTQLSVL.

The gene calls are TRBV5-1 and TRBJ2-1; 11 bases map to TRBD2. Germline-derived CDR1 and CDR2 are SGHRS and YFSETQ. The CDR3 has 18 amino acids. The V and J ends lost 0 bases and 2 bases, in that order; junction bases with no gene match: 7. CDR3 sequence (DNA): TGCGCCAGCAGCTTGGCCGCGACTAGCGGGATCACCTACAATGAGCAGTTCTTC. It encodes CASSLAATSGITYNEQFF.

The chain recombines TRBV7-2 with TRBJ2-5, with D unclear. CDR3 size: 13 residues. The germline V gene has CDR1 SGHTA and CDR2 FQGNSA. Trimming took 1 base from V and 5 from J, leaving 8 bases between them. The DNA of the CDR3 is TGTGCCAGCAGCTTAGGGCAGGCGGAGACCCAGTACTTC. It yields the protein CASSLGQAETQYF.

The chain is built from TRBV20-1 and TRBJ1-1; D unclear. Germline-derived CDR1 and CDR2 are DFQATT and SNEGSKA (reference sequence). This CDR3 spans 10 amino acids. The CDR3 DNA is TGCAGACCCCTCGGCACTGAAGCTTTCTTT. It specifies CRPLGTEAFF.

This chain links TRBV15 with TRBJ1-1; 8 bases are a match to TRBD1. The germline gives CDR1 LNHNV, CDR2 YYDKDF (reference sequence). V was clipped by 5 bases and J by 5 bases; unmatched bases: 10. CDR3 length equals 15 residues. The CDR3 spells CATSGLYRGWTEAFF. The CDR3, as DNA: TGTGCCACCAGCGGCCTGTACAGGGGGTGGACTGAAGCTTTCTTT.

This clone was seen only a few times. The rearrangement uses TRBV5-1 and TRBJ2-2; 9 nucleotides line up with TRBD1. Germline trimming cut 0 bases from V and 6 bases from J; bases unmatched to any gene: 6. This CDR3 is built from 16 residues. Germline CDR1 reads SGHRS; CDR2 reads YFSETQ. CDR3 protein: CASSLGGQGMSGELFF. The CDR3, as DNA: TGCGCCAGCAGCTTGGGAGGACAGGGGATGTCCGGGGAGCTGTTTTTT. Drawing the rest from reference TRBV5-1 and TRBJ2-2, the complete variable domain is KAGVTQTPRYLIKTRGQQVTLSCSPISGHRSVSWYQQTPGQGLQFLFEYFSETQRNKGNFPGRFSGRQFSNSRSEMNVSTLELGDSALYLCASSLGGQGMSGELFFGEGSRLTVL.

The CDR3 spells CSVDRDSNTQYF. CDR3 coding DNA: TGCAGCGTCGACCGGGACAGCAATACGCAGTATTTT. J is TRBJ2-3 and V is TRBV29-1; 7 bases match TRBD1. The CDR3 covers 12 residues. Germline CDR1 is SQVTM and CDR2 is ANQGSEA. The V and J ends lost 6 bases and 7 bases, in that order; junction bases with no gene match: 7.

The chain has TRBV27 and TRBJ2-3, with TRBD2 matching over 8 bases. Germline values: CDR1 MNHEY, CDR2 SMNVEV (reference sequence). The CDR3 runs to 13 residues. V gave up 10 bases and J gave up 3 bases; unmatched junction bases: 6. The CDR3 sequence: CAISRGGTDTQYF. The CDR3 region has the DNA TGTGCCATCTCCCGGGGGGGAACAGATACGCAGTATTTT.

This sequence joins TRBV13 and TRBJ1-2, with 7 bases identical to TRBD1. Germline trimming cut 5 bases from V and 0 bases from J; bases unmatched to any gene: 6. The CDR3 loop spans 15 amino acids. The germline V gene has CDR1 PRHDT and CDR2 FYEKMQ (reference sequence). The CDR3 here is CASSPDRVANYGYTF. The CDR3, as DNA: TGTGCCAGCAGCCCTGACAGGGTAGCTAACTATGGCTACACCTTC.

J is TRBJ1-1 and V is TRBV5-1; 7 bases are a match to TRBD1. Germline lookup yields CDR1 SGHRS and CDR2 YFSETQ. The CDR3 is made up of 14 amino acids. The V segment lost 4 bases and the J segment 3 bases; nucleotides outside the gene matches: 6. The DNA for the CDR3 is TGCGCCAGCAGCCCCCAGACAGGGTACACTGAAGCTTTCTTT. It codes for CASSPQTGYTEAFF.

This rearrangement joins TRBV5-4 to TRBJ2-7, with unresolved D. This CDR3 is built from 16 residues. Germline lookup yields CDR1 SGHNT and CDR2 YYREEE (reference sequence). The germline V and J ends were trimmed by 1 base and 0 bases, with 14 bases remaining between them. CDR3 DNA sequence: TGTGCCAGCAGCTTGCGACTCCTGACCACCTCCTACGAGCAGTACTTC. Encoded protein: CASSLRLLTTSYEQYF.